The 21 T cell receptor beta chains presented below share a single source sample, sequenced in a study of cytomegalovirus exposure and HLA in healthy donors. The PCR ran on 60 Vbeta and 13 Jbeta primers. Clones were sequenced by immunoSEQ multiplex PCR, and TCRdb holds only the in-frame ones, with some missing. The data show 95,000 to 150,000 clones, about three quarters seen once. Sequencing used PBMCs. The receptors originated from a female donor in good health and CMV-seronegative.

This chain links TRBV28 with TRBJ1-1; D gene unclear. V lost 6 bases and J lost 0, with 17 bases in between. Germline loops: CDR1 MDHEN, CDR2 SYDVKM. CDR3 size: 16 residues. The CDR3 loop reads CASSPLGGPMNTEAFF. CDR3 sequence (DNA): TGTGCCAGCAGCCCTTTGGGAGGGCCCATGAACACTGAAGCTTTCTTT.

This chain links TRBV6-1 with TRBJ1-1; D might be TRBD1 (6 bases). Germline-derived CDR1 and CDR2 are MNHNS and SASEGT. Trimming removed 5 bases from V and 3 bases from J, with 13 bases in between. The CDR3 runs 14 residues. CDR3 residues: CASSLMDSYTEAFF. The DNA for the CDR3 is TGTGCCAGCAGTCTCATGGACAGCTACACTGAAGCTTTCTTT.

V gene TRBV6-5 combines with J gene TRBJ2-7, with a tentative D call TRBD1 (6 bases). Germline V CDR1 and CDR2: MNHEY, SVGAGI. CDR3 length: 16 residues. Trimming removed 0 bases from V and 2 bases from J, with 14 bases in between. The CDR3 loop is CASSYSIFGQPYEQYF. The CDR3 DNA is TGTGCCAGCAGTTACTCGATTTTTGGACAGCCCTACGAGCAGTACTTC.

CDR3 protein: CSVAQRHTNTEAFF. CDR3 nucleotides: TGCAGCGTTGCACAGCGGCATACGAACACTGAAGCTTTCTTT. The rearrangement links TRBV29-1 to TRBJ1-1; D ambiguous. The germline V and J ends were trimmed by 4 bases and 1 base, with 13 bases remaining between them. CDR1 is SQVTM, CDR2 ANQGSEA, per germline. This CDR3 comprises 14 residues.

This clone was observed a handful of times. The chain combines TRBV5-1 with TRBJ2-1; D may be TRBD2 (6 bases). CDR1 SGHRS and CDR2 YFSETQ come from the germline V gene. V was pared by 6 bases and J by 4 bases, with 8 bases between. The length of the CDR3 is 12 residues. DNA of the CDR3: TGCGCCAGCATGGGGGGTTACAATGAGCAGTTCTTC. It yields the protein CASMGGYNEQFF.

J is TRBJ1-2 and V is TRBV6-5; TRBD1 matches at 8 bases. Germline V gene lookup returns CDR1 MNHEY and CDR2 SVGAGI. This CDR3 region has 15 residues. Trimming at V came to 6 bases and at J to 3 bases, leaving 9 bases not matched to a gene. The CDR3 reads CASRGRRGRDYGYTF. In DNA, the CDR3 is TGTGCCAGCAGGGGCCGCAGGGGGCGCGACTATGGCTACACCTTC.

This chain links TRBV6-5 with TRBJ2-7, with D perhaps TRBD1 (7 bases). This CDR3 contains 15 residues. Germline-derived CDR1 and CDR2 are MNHEY and SVGAGI. V dropped 8 bases and J dropped 2 bases, with 19 bases sitting between them. This chain's CDR3 is CASRGGRGETYEQYF. In DNA form, the CDR3 reads TGTGCCAGCCGGGGAGGCAGGGGGGAAACCTACGAGCAGTACTTC.

The chain recombines TRBV5-1 with TRBJ2-3; D is ambiguous. The CDR3 spans 14 residues. CDR1 is SGHRS, CDR2 YFSETQ, per germline. Trimming took 1 base from V and 2 from J, leaving 8 bases between them. CDR3 nucleotides: TGCGCCAGCAGCTTGACAGTTATCACAGATACGCAGTATTTT. It specifies CASSLTVITDTQYF.

The chain combines TRBV2 with TRBJ2-3; D possibly corresponds to TRBD1 (6 bases). V dropped 7 bases and J dropped 2 bases, with 16 bases sitting between them. This CDR3 comprises 15 residues. Germline-derived CDR1 and CDR2 are SNHLY and FYNNEI. The CDR3 loop reads CASKKARTDTDTQYF. The CDR3 DNA is TGTGCCAGCAAAAAGGCCCGGACAGACACAGATACGCAGTATTTT.

This clone was picked up a small number of times. The genes are TRBV5-4 and TRBJ2-3; D unresolved. The germline V gene encodes CDR1 SGHNT and CDR2 YYREEE (reference sequence). The V and J ends lost 4 bases and 6 bases respectively, with 9 bases between them. This CDR3 has 12 amino acids. In DNA, the CDR3 is TGTGCCAGCAGCCTTGAGAGGGATACGCAGTATTTT. It encodes CASSLERDTQYF.

The rearrangement uses TRBV5-4 and TRBJ1-1, with a tentative D call TRBD1 (5 bases). V gave up 2 bases and J gave up 7 bases, with 12 bases separating them. The CDR3 has 13 residues. Germline V CDR1 and CDR2: SGHNT, YYREEE (reference sequence). CDR3 loop: CASSLPGDVEAFF. Written as DNA, the CDR3 is TGTGCCAGCAGCTTACCGGGGGATGTTGAAGCTTTCTTT.

In this sample, this clone turned up once. The chain links TRBV4-1 to TRBJ2-1; possible D gene TRBD2, 6 bases. The germline V and J ends were trimmed by 4 bases and 8 bases, with 21 bases remaining between them. The germline V gene has CDR1 MGHRA and CDR2 YSYEKL. The CDR3 covers 16 residues. The CDR3 spells CASSPSVANWGDEQFF. CDR3 nucleotide sequence: TGCGCCAGCAGCCCAAGCGTAGCGAATTGGGGGGATGAGCAGTTCTTC.

V and J are TRBV5-1 and TRBJ2-3; the match to TRBD2 covers 8 bases. Trimming removed 4 bases from V and 4 bases from J; junction bases left unmatched: 5. The length of the CDR3 is 14 residues. Germline assignment: CDR1 SGHRS and CDR2 YFSETQ. CDR3 DNA sequence: TGCGCCAGCAGCCTCATAGCGGGGTCAGATACGCAGTATTTT. This codes for CASSLIAGSDTQYF.

This chain links TRBV7-6 with TRBJ2-3; no clear D. The CDR3 totals 14 residues. Germline V CDR1 and CDR2: SGHVS, FNYEAQ. Between the trimmed V and J ends, which lost 1 base and 1 base, there was a span of 6 bases. The CDR3 loop reads CASSLVAGTDTQYF. DNA for the CDR3: TGTGCCAGCAGCTTAGTGGCGGGCACAGATACGCAGTATTTT.

V and J are TRBV27 and TRBJ1-4; D unresolved. The length of the CDR3 is 17 residues. The V gene's germline CDR1 is MNHEY and CDR2 SMNVEV (reference sequence). Trimming removed 3 bases from V and 7 bases from J, with 21 bases in between. The CDR3 loop reads CASSLVMVGVSGEKLFF. CDR3 in DNA: TGTGCCAGCAGTTTGGTAATGGTCGGGGTGTCGGGTGAAAAACTGTTTTTT.

This chain uses TRBV4-1 with TRBJ2-3, with a possible D match to TRBD2 (5 bases). CDR1 and CDR2 (germline): MGHRA, YSYEKL. V was clipped by 0 bases and J by 0 bases, with 13 bases between them. The CDR3 totals 17 residues. The chain's CDR3 is CASSQDGGGSSTDTQYF. CDR3 bases: TGCGCCAGCAGCCAAGATGGAGGAGGATCAAGCACAGATACGCAGTATTTT.

This clone was picked up one time. As DNA, the CDR3 is TGTGCCAGCAGCTACGGACAGGGGACCCCCTCCTACGAGCAGTACTTC. Protein: CASSYGQGTPSYEQYF. The chain employs TRBV7-8 and TRBJ2-7, with 9 bases identical to TRBD1. Germline values: CDR1 SGHVS, CDR2 FQNEAQ. There are 16 residues in the CDR3. Trimming took 4 bases from V and 0 from J; bases not matched to a gene: 7.

The chain joins TRBV10-3 to TRBJ1-1; 8 nucleotides agree with TRBD1. The V and J ends lost 7 bases and 2 bases, in that order; junction bases with no gene match: 6. Germline V gene lookup returns CDR1 ENHRY and CDR2 SYGVKD. The CDR3 consists of 14 residues. The CDR3 reads CAITSDRDNTEAFF. The CDR3 DNA sequence: TGTGCCATCACCTCGGACAGGGATAACACTGAAGCTTTCTTT.

This clone occurred once. The chain links TRBV19 to TRBJ2-1, with D perhaps matching TRBD2 (6 bases). Germline assignment: CDR1 LNHDA and CDR2 SQIVND (reference sequence). The CDR3 covers 14 residues. The V and J ends lost 0 bases and 7 bases respectively, with 10 bases between them. This chain's CDR3 is CASSIDRGSNEQFF. DNA of the CDR3: TGTGCCAGTAGTATAGACCGGGGGTCTAATGAGCAGTTCTTC.

The chain joins TRBV15 to TRBJ2-2; 9 nucleotides line up with TRBD2. Germline trimming cut 2 bases from V and 5 bases from J; bases unmatched to any gene: 6. Germline loops: CDR1 LNHNV, CDR2 YYDKDF (reference sequence). The CDR3 contains 16 residues. The DNA for the CDR3 is TGTGCCACCAGCAGATACACCGCGGGGGGGACCGGGGAGCTGTTTTTT. Its protein is CATSRYTAGGTGELFF.

The table lists this clone with a few counts. The V and J genes are TRBV18 and TRBJ2-3; D is possibly TRBD1 (6 bases). The germline CDR1 and CDR2 sequences are KGHSH and LQKENI. Deletions cut 4 bases from V and 1 base from J, with 12 bases between. CDR3 length: 15 residues. The DNA for the CDR3 is TGTGCCAGCTCACGGACAGTGGGTGGCACAGATACGCAGTATTTT. Its protein product is CASSRTVGGTDTQYF.